Listed below are T cell receptor beta chains from one sample, sequenced in a study of T-cell reconstitution after alpha-beta-depleted transplantation in children. TCRdb re-called the PCR reads with MiXCR, one entry per CDR3 protein. The sample consists of about 300,000 distinct CDR3 sequences, almost 8% of them appearing once. The specimen was peripheral blood, collected 360 days after TCRalphabeta/CD19-depleted stem cell transplant. These receptor sequences come from a female patient between 2 and 15 years old who had a stem cell transplant for Fanconi anemia, so the T cells may come from the graft donor. Both conserved end residues are part of each CDR3. Each record gives: D gene, clone size, J gene, V gene, CDR3 protein, CDR3 DNA. The D gene is left open where the match is weak. Clone sizes are given selectively: once, few, many, or a class where the clone is expanded.

. | . | TRBJ2-5 | TRBV15 | CATRRGPRETQYF | TGTGCCACCCGACGCGGGCCCCGGGAGACCCAGTACTTC
. | few | TRBJ2-5 | TRBV18 | CASSPRSGTGETQYF | TGTGCCAGCTCACCACGCTCAGGGACGGGGGAGACCCAGTACTTC
TRBD1 | many | TRBJ2-7 | TRBV5-4 | CASSLDLTGSYEQYF | TGTGCCAGCAGCTTGGACTTGACAGGGTCCTACGAGCAGTACTTC
. | many | TRBJ1-5 | TRBV11-2 | CASSLGPGRVNQPQHF | TGTGCCAGCAGCTTAGGCCCCGGACGTGTTAATCAGCCCCAGCATTTT
TRBD2 | many | TRBJ2-1 | TRBV5-1 | CASSKLAGGPDQFF | TGCGCCAGCAGCAAACTAGCGGGAGGGCCGGATCAGTTCTTC
. | . | TRBJ2-1 | TRBV20-1 | CSARGAGERYNEQFF | TGCAGTGCTAGAGGAGCAGGGGAAAGGTACAATGAGCAGTTCTTC
TRBD1 | few | TRBJ1-2 | TRBV18 | CASSIKKGARTGYTF | TGTGCCAGCTCTATAAAAAAGGGGGCGAGGACGGGCTACACCTTC
. | many | TRBJ2-2 | TRBV29-1 | CSVEYGLGGTGELFF | TGCAGCGTTGAATACGGGCTAGGAGGCACCGGGGAGCTGTTTTTT
TRBD1 | few | TRBJ2-7 | TRBV2 | CATWTGASYEQYF | TGTGCCACTTGGACAGGGGCCTCCTACGAGCAGTACTTC
. | few | TRBJ1-1 | TRBV7-9 | CASSSRTTGNTEAFF | TGTGCCAGCAGCTCCCGCACCACTGGGAACACTGAAGCTTTCTTT
. | many | TRBJ2-3 | TRBV2 | CASSAGETSTDTQYF | TGTGCCAGCAGTGCAGGCGAGACTAGCACAGATACGCAGTATTTT
. | many | TRBJ2-5 | TRBV2 | CASQGQLQETQYF | TGTGCCAGCCAAGGACAGTTACAAGAGACCCAGTACTTC
TRBD1 | . | TRBJ2-5 | TRBV7-9 | CASSLTGQGSAQYF | TGTGCCAGCAGCTTAACGGGACAGGGTTCGGCCCAGTACTTC
. | many | TRBJ2-3 | TRBV11-3 | CASSLKGRERSTDTQYF | TGTGCCAGCAGCTTAAAGGGCAGAGAAAGGAGCACAGATACGCAGTATTTT
TRBD2 | many | TRBJ2-1 | TRBV5-1 | CASSASGGLYNEQFF | TGCGCCAGCAGCGCTAGCGGGGGGCTTTACAATGAGCAGTTCTTC
. | many | TRBJ1-2 | TRBV12-3/TRBV12-4 | CASSSYSGYGYTF | TGTGCCAGCAGTTCTTACAGTGGCTATGGCTACACCTTC
. | . | TRBJ2-5 | TRBV29-1 | CSVGPQGAEETQYF | TGCAGCGTCGGGCCCCAGGGAGCCGAAGAGACCCAGTACTTC
. | few | TRBJ1-1 | TRBV20-1 | CSARSAATFMNTEAFF | TGCAGTGCTAGATCTGCGGCGACCTTCATGAACACTGAAGCTTTCTTT
. | many | TRBJ1-1 | TRBV10-2 | CASRGPREAFF | TGCGCCAGTAGAGGACCCCGTGAAGCTTTCTTT
. | many | TRBJ2-3 | TRBV7-9 | CASSWAGLPDTQYF | TGTGCCAGCAGCTGGGCGGGTCTCCCAGATACGCAGTATTTT
. | many | TRBJ1-4 | TRBV20-1 | CSARDKETGGEKLFF | TGCAGTGCTAGAGATAAGGAGACAGGCGGGGAAAAACTGTTTTTT
. | many | TRBJ2-1 | TRBV4-1 | CASSQELTGGYEQFF | TGCGCCAGCAGCCAGGAATTGACAGGCGGGTATGAGCAGTTCTTC
TRBD1 | . | TRBJ2-1 | TRBV2 | CAFSLGPGQGVSYNEQFF | TGTGCCTTCAGTTTAGGGCCGGGACAGGGGGTCTCCTACAATGAGCAGTTCTTC
. | many | TRBJ1-1 | TRBV29-1 | CSVVVGGQAFF | TGCAGCGTTGTTGTTGGCGGGCAGGCTTTCTTT
. | few | TRBJ2-5 | TRBV3-1 | CASSHLRASLRRETQYF | TGTGCCAGCAGCCACCTCAGGGCTAGTCTGCGTCGGGAGACCCAGTACTTC
TRBD2 | . | TRBJ2-5 | TRBV4-1 | CASSQGGYRTRETQYF | TGCGCCAGCAGCCAAGGGGGGTACAGGACTAGAGAGACCCAGTACTTC
. | many | TRBJ2-7 | TRBV6-1 | CASSEGQELFTYEQYF | TGTGCCAGCAGTGAGGGGCAGGAGCTTTTTACCTACGAGCAGTACTTC
TRBD1 | . | TRBJ1-6 | TRBV15 | CATSIYRGVDSPLHF | TGTGCCACCAGCATCTACAGGGGAGTAGATTCACCCCTCCACTTT
TRBD2 | few | TRBJ2-1 | TRBV7-9 | CASSLSASGSSYNEQFF | TGTGCCAGCAGCTTAAGCGCTAGCGGGAGCTCCTACAATGAGCAGTTCTTC
TRBD1 | many | TRBJ1-2 | TRBV29-1 | CSVERQGDYTF | TGCAGCGTTGAAAGACAGGGCGACTACACCTTC
TRBD2 | . | TRBJ2-1 | TRBV2 | CASISSGGVNNEQFF | TGTGCCAGCATCAGCAGCGGGGGGGTAAACAATGAGCAGTTCTTC
. | many | TRBJ2-3 | TRBV20-1 | CSGQWADTQYF | TGCAGTGGGCAATGGGCAGATACGCAGTATTTT
. | . | TRBJ1-2 | TRBV6-5 | CASSYSVRRDGYTF | TGTGCCAGCAGTTACTCGGTCAGGAGAGATGGCTACACCTTC
. | . | TRBJ2-7 | TRBV12-3/TRBV12-4 | CASSLSLRPLIEQYF | TGTGCCAGCAGTTTAAGTTTAAGACCCTTGATAGAGCAGTACTTC
. | many | TRBJ1-3 | TRBV20-1 | CSAPQGAGNTIYF | TGCAGTGCCCCACAGGGCGCTGGAAACACCATATATTTT
TRBD2 | . | TRBJ2-3 | TRBV28 | CATSRGGGDTQYF | TGTGCCACGTCCCGGGGGGGAGGAGATACGCAGTATTTT
. | . | TRBJ2-3 | TRBV7-9 | CASRGLSTDTQYF | TGTGCCAGCAGAGGACTCAGCACAGATACGCAGTATTTT
. | few | TRBJ1-1 | TRBV2 | CASSEEVPNEAFF | TGTGCCAGCAGTGAAGAGGTCCCCAATGAAGCTTTCTTT
TRBD1 | . | TRBJ2-4 | TRBV6-1 | CASSRTGVTGNGAKNIQYF | TGTGCCAGCAGCCGGACAGGGGTGACGGGGAATGGAGCCAAAAACATTCAGTACTTC
. | many | TRBJ1-5 | TRBV20-1 | CSARGGSGQPQHF | TGCAGTGCTAGAGGAGGATCGGGGCAGCCCCAGCATTTT
. | few | TRBJ2-5 | TRBV20-1 | CSALRDSQETQYF | TGCAGTGCGCTCCGGGACTCACAAGAGACCCAGTACTTC
. | many | TRBJ1-5 | TRBV20-1 | CSARRFLQPQHF | TGCAGTGCCAGAAGATTCTTACAGCCCCAGCATTTT